Below are 19 T cell receptor beta chains sequenced from a single sample in a study of shared clonotypes between healthy human individuals. This table comes from immunoSEQ multiplex PCR, and its TCRdb copy is limited to in-frame clones, with some not included. The sample holds millions of clones, about 95% seen once. CD45RO-negative cells were positively selected for CCR7, leaving out terminally differentiated effector memory CD45RA+ cells. The source material was naive CD8+ T cells sorted from blood. These receptors were collected from a man aged 18 to 35 in good health.

On this clone itself: This sample includes further DNA sequences coding for the same CDR3. The chain uses TRBV6-5 and TRBJ1-1; TRBD1 is a possible D gene (6 bases). Looked up from germline, CDR1 is MNHEY and CDR2 is SVGAGI. This CDR3 has 14 amino acids. The V end was cut by 0 bases, the J end by 4 bases, with 9 bases between. The CDR3 is CASSYSEGGTEAFF. CDR3 sequence (DNA): TGTGCCAGCAGTTACTCGGAAGGGGGCACTGAAGCTTTCTTT.

This sequence joins TRBV7-9 and TRBJ1-2; D might be TRBD1 (5 bases). The germline V and J ends were trimmed by 3 bases and 6 bases, with 17 bases remaining between them. Germline V lookup: CDR1 SEHNR, CDR2 FQNEAQ (reference sequence). The CDR3 length is 15 residues. CDR3 in amino acids: CASSFVREPVDGYTF. CDR3 coding DNA: TGTGCCAGCAGCTTCGTCAGGGAGCCGGTCGATGGCTACACCTTC.

The CDR3 loop reads CASSLSAGGPTDTQYF. The CDR3 nucleotides read TGTGCCAGCAGCTTATCGGCGGGAGGGCCCACAGATACGCAGTATTTT. The chain uses TRBV5-4 and TRBJ2-3; 9 positions agree with TRBD2. This CDR3 region has 16 residues. V shed 2 bases, J shed 2 bases, and the junction held 6 bases outside the gene matches. The germline V gene has CDR1 SGHNT and CDR2 YYREEE (reference sequence).

About this clone: The CDR3 carries no conserved terminal phenylalanine or tryptophan, so it likely arises from a read error. Because the CDR3's place on the DNA is in doubt, the DNA is left out and the CDR3 is given as listed by TCRdb. The gene calls are TRBV5-3 and TRBJ1-5. TRBV5-3 is an open reading frame whose function is uncertain. Both ends counted, the CDR3 spans 8 residues. CDR3 in amino acids: CASRLWER.

The CDR3 nucleotides are TGTGCCAGCAGCTATACTAATTCCGGGGAGCTGTTTTTT. Its translation is CASSYTNSGELFF. This chain links TRBV13 with TRBJ2-2; D is unresolved. Trimming removed 4 bases at V and 6 bases at J, with 9 bases between. This CDR3 comprises 13 residues. Per the germline V gene, CDR1 is PRHDT and CDR2 is FYEKMQ (reference sequence).

The CDR3 sequence is CASSSGRTEAFF. As DNA, the CDR3 is TGTGCCAGCAGCTCTGGACGTACTGAAGCTTTCTTT. The rearrangement links TRBV13 to TRBJ1-1; D is uncertain. The V end was cut by 4 bases, the J end by 5 bases, with 8 bases between. Germline assignment: CDR1 PRHDT and CDR2 FYEKMQ (reference sequence). This CDR3 is 12 amino acids long. The entire variable domain, with the rest obtained from reference TRBV13 and TRBJ1-1, is as follows: AAGVIQSPRHLIKEKRETATLKCYPIPRHDTVYWYQQGPGQDPQFLISFYEKMQSDKGSIPDRFSAQQFSDYHSELNMSSLELGDSALYFCASSSGRTEAFFGQGTRLTVV.

The genes are TRBV15 and TRBJ1-2; 10 bases agree with TRBD1. The CDR3 sequence is 18 residues long. CDR1 and CDR2 (germline): LNHNV, YYDKDF (reference sequence). V trimming: 5 bases; J trimming: 2 bases; junction bases outside the gene matches: 14. In DNA, the CDR3 is TGTGCCACCAGCGGGTATTCCGGGACAGGGGATCCCAACTATGGCTACACCTTC. Its translation: CATSGYSGTGDPNYGYTF.

The chain combines TRBV11-2 with TRBJ2-7; weak D call: TRBD2 (5 bases). The CDR3 spans 15 residues. V lost 5 bases and J 0 bases, leaving 14 bases between the germline ends. CDR1 and CDR2 from the germline V gene are SGHAT and FQNNGV. The CDR3 DNA sequence: TGTGCCAGCAGCCTCGAGGGAATCGGCTCCTACGAGCAGTACTTC. This gives the protein CASSLEGIGSYEQYF.

The V and J genes are TRBV27 and TRBJ1-2, with 12 bases that match TRBD1. This CDR3 region has 16 residues. Trimming removed 5 bases from V and 11 bases from J; junction bases left unmatched: 15. Germline V CDR1 and CDR2: MNHEY, SMNVEV (reference sequence). This chain's CDR3 is CASSPLDRDRGQSYTF. The CDR3 DNA sequence: TGTGCCAGCAGTCCCCTCGACCGGGACAGGGGGCAAAGTTACACCTTC.

The chain employs TRBV5-6 and TRBJ1-6, with 9 positions matching TRBD1. V lost 4 bases to trimming and J lost 7 bases; unmatched junction nucleotides: 6. This CDR3 spans 15 amino acids. The germline CDR1 and CDR2 sequences are SGHDT and YYEEEE. In nucleotides, the CDR3 is TGTGCCAGCAGCCCACTGGGACAGGGAAATTCACCCCTCCACTTT. It codes for CASSPLGQGNSPLHF. The entire variable domain, with the rest obtained from reference TRBV5-6 and TRBJ1-6, is as follows: DAGVTQSPTHLIKTRGQQVTLRCSPKSGHDTVSWYQQALGQGPQFIFQYYEEEERQRGNFPDRFSGHQFPNYSSELNVNALLLGDSALYLCASSPLGQGNSPLHFGNGTRLTVT.

This clone came up once. CDR3 nucleotides: TGCGCCAGCAGCCTCGGGGGGGCCTCGGATCAGCCCCAGCATTTT. This codes for CASSLGGASDQPQHF. The rearrangement uses TRBV4-1 and TRBJ1-5; TRBD1 is a possible D gene (6 bases). Trimming removed 4 bases from V and 5 bases from J, with 15 bases in between. The CDR3 contains 15 residues. The V gene's germline CDR1 is MGHRA and CDR2 YSYEKL.

The chain combines TRBV9 with TRBJ1-1; D possibly corresponds to TRBD1 (5 bases). From germline, CDR1 is SGDLS and CDR2 YYNGEE. Trimming shortened V by 4 bases and J by 4 bases, and 17 bases separated the two germline ends. The CDR3 totals 15 residues. The CDR3 here is CASSPAGGGGTEAFF. In DNA form, the CDR3 reads TGTGCCAGCAGCCCGGCGGGGGGGGGAGGCACTGAAGCTTTCTTT.

This chain links TRBV11-2 with TRBJ2-1, with D possibly being TRBD1 or TRBD2 (5 bases each). Germline CDR1 reads SGHAT; CDR2 reads FQNNGV. The CDR3 consists of 15 residues. V was shortened by 6 bases and J by 7 bases, with 19 bases between the two germline ends. The CDR3 sequence: CASSPSSGPLNEQFF. The DNA of the CDR3 is TGTGCCAGCAGTCCAAGCTCGGGACCTTTAAATGAGCAGTTCTTC.

The CDR3 DNA follows: TGTGCCTGGAGTGAACTCCAGGGCCCTAACTATGGCTACACCTTC. This encodes CAWSELQGPNYGYTF. The chain uses TRBV30 and TRBJ1-2, with D possibly being TRBD1 (5 bases). Germline-derived CDR1 and CDR2 are GTSNPN and SVGIG (reference sequence). This CDR3 spans 15 amino acids. V was clipped by 1 base and J by 0 bases, with 12 bases between them.

On this clone: Different DNA sequences within this sample yield the same CDR3. The rearrangement uses TRBV28 and TRBJ2-7; 7 nucleotides agree with TRBD1. The CDR3 is 14 amino acids. Germline V CDR1 and CDR2: MDHEN, SYDVKM. With 5 bases clipped from V and 3 bases from J, the junction kept 7 bases outside the gene matches. This CDR3 reads CASSPSGQDYEQYF. The CDR3 nucleotides read TGTGCCAGCAGTCCCTCAGGACAGGACTACGAGCAGTACTTC.

This rearrangement joins TRBV7-9 to TRBJ2-5; 13 bases agree with TRBD2. The germline V gene encodes CDR1 SEHNR and CDR2 FQNEAQ (reference sequence). This CDR3 comprises 16 residues. J lost 4 bases, V lost 5 bases, and 7 bases had no gene match. For the CDR3, the DNA is TGTGCCAGCAGCGCCGGACTAGCGGGAGAACTAGAGACCCAGTACTTC. Its translation is CASSAGLAGELETQYF.

The CDR3, as DNA: TGTGCCAGCAGCGGGCAGACAGGCGGGGTAGAAGCTTTCTTT. Translated, it gives CASSGQTGGVEAFF. The chain employs TRBV6-1 and TRBJ1-1; TRBD1 is a possible D gene (6 bases). This CDR3 comprises 14 residues. Trimming cost V 6 bases and J 8 bases, with 19 bases left between them. Looked up from germline, CDR1 is MNHNS and CDR2 is SASEGT.

This sequence joins TRBV7-8 and TRBJ2-2; no clear D. Trimming shortened V by 4 bases and J by 6 bases, and 15 bases separated the two germline ends. Germline V CDR1 and CDR2: SGHVS, FQNEAQ. The CDR3 length is 15 residues. The CDR3 coding sequence is TGTGCCAGCAGCTCCGCAAATTTAGGATCCGGGGAGCTGTTTTTT. This codes for CASSSANLGSGELFF.

J is TRBJ2-7 and V is TRBV6-6, with D unresolved. Germline V gene lookup returns CDR1 MNHNY and CDR2 SVGAGI (reference sequence). Trimming left V 0 bases short and J 6 bases short, with 6 bases between. The CDR3 extends over 12 amino acids. This CDR3 is CASSYSTREQYF. The CDR3 coding sequence is TGTGCCAGCAGTTACTCTACGCGCGAGCAGTACTTC.